A single sample gave rise to the 14 T cell receptor beta chains below, sequenced in a study of T cells in localized non-small cell lung cancer. Generated by immunoSEQ multiplex PCR, the TCRdb table keeps only in-frame clones and is missing some. The sample yields tens of thousands of clones, about 90% seen once. The sequenced sample was peripheral blood, obtained before any cancer treatment. The receptors here all came from a male donor aged 60 or over with stage I squamous cell lung carcinoma.

This chain joins TRBV27 and TRBJ1-5, with D possibly being TRBD1 (5 bases). Germline loops: CDR1 MNHEY, CDR2 SMNVEV (reference sequence). V shed 5 bases and J shed 2 bases, with 16 bases lying between them. The CDR3 is made up of 16 amino acids. This CDR3 is CASSQVGGYGNQPQHF. Here the CDR3 DNA reads TGTGCCAGCAGTCAAGTCGGGGGGTACGGCAATCAGCCCCAGCATTTT.

The chain uses TRBV29-1 and TRBJ1-1; no firm D call. The V end was cut by 7 bases, the J end by 8 bases, with 17 bases between. This CDR3 comprises 12 residues. The germline gives CDR1 SQVTM, CDR2 ANQGSEA. The CDR3 here is CSAIPVIGEAFF. The CDR3 bases are TGCAGCGCTATTCCGGTAATTGGGGAAGCTTTCTTT.

The chain is built from TRBV19 and TRBJ2-2, with a possible D match to TRBD1 (6 bases). The V gene's germline CDR1 is LNHDA and CDR2 SQIVND (reference sequence). This CDR3 region has 16 residues. V dropped 7 bases and J dropped 1 base, with 16 bases sitting between them. The CDR3 spells CASKPRTGWNTGELFF. CDR3 coding DNA: TGTGCCAGTAAGCCGAGAACAGGGTGGAACACCGGGGAGCTGTTTTTT. The variable domain in full, with the rest retrieved from reference TRBV19 and TRBJ2-2, is DGGITQSPKYLFRKEGQNVTLSCEQNLNHDAMYWYRQDPGQGLRLIYYSQIVNDFQKGDIAEGYSVSREKKESFPLTVTSAQKNPTAFYLCASKPRTGWNTGELFFGEGSRLTVL.

The rearrangement links TRBV7-8 to TRBJ1-2; unclear D gene. Trimming pared 1 base from V and 2 bases from J, leaving 11 bases between. Germline assignment: CDR1 SGHVS and CDR2 FQNEAQ. The CDR3 is made up of 15 amino acids. The CDR3 is CASSLGHKTNYGYTF. The CDR3 nucleotides read TGTGCCAGCAGCTTAGGGCACAAAACAAACTATGGCTACACCTTC.

The rearrangement links TRBV7-2 to TRBJ2-5; TRBD2 aligns across 12 bases. Trimming took 5 bases from V and 4 from J; bases not matched to a gene: 14. CDR3 length equals 18 residues. Per germline, CDR1 SGHTA and CDR2 FQGNSA. DNA for the CDR3: TGTGCCAGCAGCCCAGCTAGCGGGAGGGCCCCCATGGGAGAGACCCAGTACTTC. Its translation: CASSPASGRAPMGETQYF.

The chain couples TRBV9 to TRBJ2-1; 10 bases match TRBD2. J lost 4 bases, V lost 2 bases, and 6 bases had no gene match. CDR3 size: 16 residues. Germline V gives CDR1 SGDLS, CDR2 YYNGEE. Here the CDR3 DNA reads TGTGCCAGCAGCGTCGTTAGCGGGGGGAGGTACAATGAGCAGTTCTTC. Translating it yields CASSVVSGGRYNEQFF.

The chain links TRBV5-1 to TRBJ1-2; D is uncertain. Germline CDR1 and CDR2: SGHRS and YFSETQ. This CDR3 spans 13 amino acids. V was trimmed by 2 bases and J by 6 bases, leaving 11 bases between them. This CDR3 reads CASSFKHGDGYTF. CDR3 DNA sequence: TGCGCCAGCAGCTTTAAACACGGGGATGGCTACACCTTC.

The chain joins TRBV18 to TRBJ2-1; tentative D call: TRBD1 (6 bases). The CDR3 is made up of 13 amino acids. V was clipped by 3 bases and J by 7 bases, with 10 bases between them. The germline gives CDR1 KGHSH, CDR2 LQKENI. This CDR3 reads CASSPIGQNEQFF. For the CDR3, the DNA is TGTGCCAGCTCACCTATAGGACAGAATGAGCAGTTCTTC.

The chain links TRBV18 to TRBJ2-1; possibly TRBD2 for D (6 bases). CDR3 length: 17 residues. The V end lost 3 bases, the J end lost 2 bases, and 17 bases lay between the germline ends. Per the germline V gene, CDR1 is KGHSH and CDR2 is LQKENI. CDR3 region: CASSPRSGGLTYNEQFF. In nucleotides, the CDR3 is TGTGCCAGCTCACCTCGCTCCGGGGGACTTACCTACAATGAGCAGTTCTTC.

This clone has only one observation. The gene calls are TRBV5-4 and TRBJ2-5; TRBD2 aligns across 10 bases. The ends lost 0 bases at V and 2 bases at J; junction bases unmatched: 4. Per germline, CDR1 SGHNT and CDR2 YYREEE (reference sequence). CDR3 length: 16 residues. The CDR3 sequence: CASSLGGTSVQETQYF. CDR3 sequence (DNA): TGTGCCAGCAGCTTGGGAGGGACTAGCGTACAAGAGACCCAGTACTTC.

This clone has only a few counts. The V call is TRBV6-1, the J call TRBJ2-3; 8 bases fit TRBD2. The germline gives CDR1 MNHNS, CDR2 SASEGT. V was pared by 9 bases and J by 3 bases, with 11 bases of the junction left unmatched. The CDR3 loop spans 15 amino acids. CDR3 DNA sequence: TGTGCCAGTTCTGTCGATAGCGGGGAGACAGATACGCAGTATTTT. The encoded protein is CASSVDSGETDTQYF.

This clone came up a few times. V and J are TRBV7-8 and TRBJ1-2; TRBD1 is a possible D gene (6 bases). Germline loops: CDR1 SGHVS, CDR2 FQNEAQ. V was clipped by 6 bases and J by 3 bases, with 14 bases between them. The CDR3 length is 14 residues. The DNA of the CDR3 is TGTGCCAGCAGTCGGACAGAAACCTACTATGGCTACACCTTC. As protein: CASSRTETYYGYTF.

This chain joins TRBV27 and TRBJ2-5; D not resolved. With 5 bases removed from V and 4 bases from J, the gap between germline ends came to 14 bases. Germline V gene data show CDR1 as MNHEY and CDR2 as SMNVEV (reference sequence). The CDR3 spans 14 residues. The CDR3 loop is CASSRSEARETQYF. CDR3 nucleotide sequence: TGTGCCAGCAGTCGTAGTGAGGCCCGAGAGACCCAGTACTTC.

The chain has TRBV18 and TRBJ2-7; 8 bases align to TRBD2. Germline trimming cut 3 bases from V and 3 bases from J; bases unmatched to any gene: 10. The germline V gene has CDR1 KGHSH and CDR2 LQKENI. The length of the CDR3 is 16 residues. The CDR3 DNA reads TGTGCCAGCTCACCCTCGGGAGGGTTGGGACTCTACGAGCAGTACTTC. The encoded protein is CASSPSGGLGLYEQYF.